This T cell receptor beta chain came from a study of control samples from healthy donors and cancer patients. V lost 0 bases and J lost 1, with 15 bases in between. The CDR3 runs to 17 residues. Looked up from germline, CDR1 is SEHNR and CDR2 is FQNEAQ (reference sequence). TCRdb keeps only in-frame clones here, not all; method: immunoSEQ multiplex PCR. Of fewer than 250,000 clones listed, about nine tenths were seen once; the top ten hold approximately 1.8%. The sequence was obtained from a man younger than 40 in good health. The chain is built from TRBV7-9 and TRBJ1-2; tentatively, D is TRBD1 (6 bases). Sequencing used blood. This CDR3 reads CASSLAVGQIFNYGYTF. CDR3 sequence (DNA): TGTGCCAGCAGCTTAGCCGTCGGACAGATCTTTAACTATGGCTACACCTTC.